The following is a T cell receptor (beta chain) sequence with its context. The source of the sample is a study of technical replicates of blood from a handful of donors. Some clones are missing from TCRdb's copy, which holds only in-frame ones; the method was immunoSEQ multiplex PCR. Of around 69,000 clones in the sample, around 97% were seen once. Specimen: T cells isolated from PBMCs. This TCR came from a human donor in good health.

This chain's CDR3 is CASNSDGLSSGANVLTF. As DNA, the CDR3 is TGTGCCAGTAACAGTGACGGCCTGAGCTCTGGGGCCAACGTCCTGACTTTC. The V call is TRBV19, the J call TRBJ2-6; D not certain. The CDR3 covers 17 residues. Trimming pared 7 bases from V and 0 bases from J, leaving 16 bases between. Germline CDR1 LNHDA, CDR2 SQIVND (reference sequence).